What follows are 5 T cell receptor beta chains derived from one specimen sequenced in a study of cytomegalovirus exposure and HLA in healthy donors. Vbeta (60) and Jbeta (13) primers were used in the PCR. This table comes from immunoSEQ multiplex PCR, and its TCRdb copy is limited to in-frame clones, with some not included. Of 150,000 to 200,000 clones listed, roughly 80% were seen once; the top ten hold about 7%. The specimen was PBMCs. The receptors here all came from a woman in her 30s in good health and CMV-seropositive.

The V and J genes are TRBV13 and TRBJ2-3; 7 nucleotides agree with TRBD2. The CDR3 has 15 amino acids. J was trimmed by 10 bases and V by 1 base; bases with no gene match: 11. The germline CDR1 and CDR2 sequences are PRHDT and FYEKMQ (reference sequence). The CDR3: CASSLVQAGVGAQYF. The CDR3 bases are TGTGCCAGCAGCTTAGTACAGGCGGGGGTGGGGGCGCAGTATTTT.

This chain connects TRBV15 to TRBJ2-7, with D possibly TRBD2 on 6 matching bases. CDR3 length equals 15 residues. Germline V gives CDR1 LNHNV, CDR2 YYDKDF (reference sequence). The germline V and J ends were trimmed by 0 bases and 4 bases, with 13 bases remaining between them. The CDR3 bases are TGTGCCACCAGCAGAGAGAGGAGGGAAGGGTACGAGCAGTACTTC. Translated, it gives CATSRERREGYEQYF.

The chain is built from TRBV27 and TRBJ2-7, with D possibly TRBD1 on 6 matching bases. Trimming removed 5 bases at V and 4 bases at J, with 15 bases between. Germline V gives CDR1 MNHEY, CDR2 SMNVEV (reference sequence). The CDR3 totals 14 residues. CDR3 protein: CASSPTWDTYEQYF. The CDR3 DNA sequence: TGTGCCAGCAGTCCGACATGGGACACTTACGAGCAGTACTTC.

The rearrangement links TRBV5-1 to TRBJ1-4, with D possibly TRBD1 on 5 matching bases. The V end was cut by 4 bases, the J end by 7 bases, with 14 bases between. Per the germline V gene, CDR1 is SGHRS and CDR2 is YFSETQ. This CDR3 has 14 amino acids. Here the CDR3 reads CASSVGEVGEKLFF. The CDR3 nucleotides read TGCGCCAGCAGCGTAGGGGAGGTTGGTGAAAAACTGTTTTTT.

This clone was counted only a few times. The chain couples TRBV29-1 to TRBJ1-1; D uncertain. The CDR3 is 13 residues long. The germline V gene encodes CDR1 SQVTM and CDR2 ANQGSEA. Trimming left V 4 bases short and J 3 bases short, with 12 bases between. CDR3 loop: CSVGGNLDTEAFF. CDR3 in DNA: TGCAGCGTTGGCGGGAACCTGGACACTGAAGCTTTCTTT.